The 32 T cell receptor beta chains below were found in one sample sequenced in a study of identical twins. TCRdb re-called the 5' RACE reads with MiXCR, one entry per CDR3 protein. The table shows 500,000 or so distinct CDR3 sequences, with about 14% occurring only once. This sample also appeared in a second study, on yellow fever vaccine responses in identical twins.

Material: CD4+ T cells sorted from blood. The receptors originated from a young woman in good health.

The chain combines TRBV3-1 with TRBJ2-5; 8 positions agree with TRBD2. Germline assignment: CDR1 LGHDT and CDR2 YNNKEL (reference sequence). CDR3 length: 16 amino acids. V lost 3 bases, J lost 1 base, and 7 bases stayed unmatched. The CDR3: CASSHGGDIFQETQYF. In DNA form, the CDR3 reads TGTGCCAGCAGCCACGGGGGGGACATCTTCCAAGAGACCCAGTACTTC.

This CDR3 reads CAISNPGGESYEQYF. The DNA of the CDR3 is TGTGCCATCAGTAACCCCGGGGGAGAATCCTACGAGCAGTACTTC. V and J are TRBV10-3 and TRBJ2-7; D perhaps matches TRBD2 (6 bases). In germline, CDR1 is ENHRY, CDR2 SYGVKD. CDR3 length equals 15 residues. Trimming left V 5 bases short and J 1 base short, with 15 bases between.

In its sample, this clonotype was seen a few times. This may stem from a read error, because a much larger clone lies one nucleotide away. The gene calls are TRBV7-8 and TRBJ2-3; the D is unclear. The CDR3 contains 12 residues. V was clipped by 5 bases and J by 2 bases, with 5 bases between them. Germline assignment: CDR1 SGHVS and CDR2 FQNEAQ. In DNA form, the CDR3 reads TGTGCCAGCAGCATTAACACAGATACGCAGTATTTT. Its translation is CASSINTDTQYF.

This clonotype came up a few times. The rearrangement joins TRBV12-3 or TRBV12-4 to TRBJ2-5; the D gene is possibly TRBD1 (7 bases). V shed 2 bases and J shed 4 bases, with 11 bases lying between them. The CDR3 totals 14 residues. CDR3 nucleotide sequence: TGTGCCAGCAGTTTACGGAGGGGGCGAGAGACCCAGTACTTC. It specifies CASSLRRGRETQYF.

The chain employs TRBV6-5 and TRBJ1-6; no clear D. The CDR3 consists of 14 residues. Germline V gene data show CDR1 as MNHEY and CDR2 as SVGAGI. The ends were cut back, 3 bases at V and 7 bases at J, with 10 bases in the middle. CDR3 sequence: CASSYRQENSPLHF. CDR3 nucleotide sequence: TGTGCCAGCAGTTATAGGCAGGAGAATTCACCCCTCCACTTT.

This clonotype was seen ten or more times. The chain employs TRBV7-2 and TRBJ2-1; 10 nucleotides match TRBD2. The CDR3 runs to 14 residues. Trimming at V came to 3 bases and at J to 7 bases, leaving 3 bases not matched to a gene. CDR1 and CDR2 (germline): SGHTA, FQGNSA. The CDR3 protein is CASSFPTSGNEQFF. In nucleotides, the CDR3 is TGTGCCAGCAGCTTCCCGACTAGCGGGAATGAGCAGTTCTTC.

This clonotype has just a few counts. V usage is TRBV7-2 and J usage is TRBJ2-1, with a weak D call TRBD2 (7 bases). The V end was cut by 1 base, the J end by 7 bases, with 17 bases between. The V gene's germline CDR1 is SGHTA and CDR2 FQGNSA. The CDR3 has 16 residues. The CDR3 is CASSLGGGGPRNEQFF. The CDR3 nucleotides read TGTGCCAGCAGCTTAGGAGGGGGGGGGCCGAGAAATGAGCAGTTCTTC.

This clonotype was recorded a few times. The V gene is TRBV28, the J gene TRBJ2-3; 7 positions agree with TRBD2. The V and J ends lost 2 bases and 14 bases, in that order; junction bases with no gene match: 10. The CDR3 loop spans 13 amino acids. In germline, CDR1 is MDHEN, CDR2 SYDVKM. For the CDR3, the DNA is TGTGCCAGCAGTTTACTTGGGGCGGGAGTGCGGTATTTT. Translation: CASSLLGAGVRYF.

This clonotype came up many times. V is TRBV2 and J is TRBJ2-7; no clear D. CDR3 length: 11 residues. Looked up from germline, CDR1 is SNHLY and CDR2 is FYNNEI. V shed 4 bases and J shed 7 bases, with 8 bases lying between them. CDR3 DNA sequence: TGTGCCAGCAGTGTACAAGGGGAGCAGTACTTC. Translating gives CASSVQGEQYF. The full variable domain, in which reference TRBV2 and TRBJ2-7 provide the parts outside the CDR3, is EPEVTQTPSHQVTQMGQEVILRCVPISNHLYFYWYRQILGQKVEFLVSFYNNEISEKSEIFDDQFSVERPDGSNFTLKIRSTKLEDSAMYFCASSVQGEQYFGPGTRLTVT.

The chain has TRBV7-2 and TRBJ1-6, with no clear D. There are 12 residues in the CDR3. The germline CDR1 and CDR2 sequences are SGHTA and FQGNSA. V dropped 5 bases and J dropped 4 bases, with 3 bases sitting between them. The CDR3 nucleotides are TGTGCCAGCAGCGCATATAATTCACCCCTCCACTTT. Its translation: CASSAYNSPLHF.

The J gene is TRBJ2-3, the V gene TRBV27; 9 nucleotides match TRBD2. This CDR3 region has 20 residues. Trimming took 0 bases from V and 0 from J; bases not matched to a gene: 13. The germline gives CDR1 MNHEY, CDR2 SMNVEV (reference sequence). CDR3 residues: CASSLSTPLGAGGSTDTQYF. CDR3 bases: TGTGCCAGCAGTTTATCGACCCCTCTGGGGGCGGGAGGGAGCACAGATACGCAGTATTTT.

The sample holds a few counts of this clonotype. The V and J genes are TRBV6-1 and TRBJ2-1; D is possibly TRBD1 (6 bases). The V gene's germline CDR1 is MNHNS and CDR2 SASEGT. This CDR3 is 14 amino acids long. With 6 bases removed from V and 5 bases from J, the gap between germline ends came to 14 bases. The CDR3 DNA sequence: TGTGCCAGCAGACCCGGGACAACCAACAATGAGCAGTTCTTC. It translates to CASRPGTTNNEQFF.

The chain couples TRBV10-1 to TRBJ2-7; D possibly uses TRBD1 or TRBD2 (5 bases each). The CDR3 consists of 11 residues. V dropped 5 bases and J dropped 7 bases, with 9 bases sitting between them. Germline assignment: CDR1 WNHNN and CDR2 SYGVQD (reference sequence). CDR3 protein: CASSRDGEQYF. As DNA, the CDR3 is TGCGCCAGCAGTAGGGACGGAGAGCAGTACTTC.

The rearrangement joins TRBV5-1 to TRBJ2-1, with 9 bases identical to TRBD1. V trimming: 4 bases; J trimming: 4 bases; junction bases outside the gene matches: 3. The CDR3 is 14 residues long. Germline CDR1 and CDR2: SGHRS and YFSETQ. CDR3: CASSKGQGYNEQFF. The CDR3 DNA reads as TGCGCCAGCAGCAAGGGACAGGGTTACAATGAGCAGTTCTTC.

The rearrangement links TRBV28 to TRBJ2-3; 7 nucleotides match TRBD1. This CDR3 has 15 amino acids. J was trimmed by 4 bases and V by 5 bases; bases with no gene match: 9. The germline CDR1 and CDR2 sequences are MDHEN and SYDVKM. CDR3 nucleotide sequence: TGTGCCAGCAGTGCGACAGGGTCAAGGGCAGATACGCAGTATTTT. Translated: CASSATGSRADTQYF. Supplemented by reference TRBV28 and TRBJ2-3, the full variable domain reads DVKVTQSSRYLVKRTGEKVFLECVQDMDHENMFWYRQDPGLGLRLIYFSYDVKMKEKGDIPEGYSVSREKKERFSLILESASTNQTSMYLCASSATGSRADTQYFGPGTRLTVL.

The rearrangement uses TRBV5-1 and TRBJ2-5; 8 positions match TRBD1. Germline CDR1 and CDR2: SGHRS and YFSETQ. The length of the CDR3 is 16 residues. With V trimmed by 4 bases and J by 1 base, 9 bases remained unmatched. The CDR3 loop reads CASSNRTGSGQETQYF. DNA of the CDR3: TGCGCCAGCAGCAACCGGACAGGGTCGGGCCAAGAGACCCAGTACTTC.

This clonotype was seen ten or more times. The chain combines TRBV11-2 with TRBJ2-3, with 10 bases that match TRBD2. The CDR3 has 19 amino acids. Germline V CDR1 and CDR2: SGHAT, FQNNGV. The trim removed 4 bases at V and 0 bases at J, leaving 13 bases unmatched. Here the CDR3 reads CASSSKRRLAGASTDTQYF. The CDR3 DNA reads as TGTGCCAGCAGCTCTAAAAGGAGGCTAGCGGGAGCCAGCACAGATACGCAGTATTTT.

V gene TRBV19 combines with J gene TRBJ1-3; no definite D call. The CDR3 has 14 amino acids. Germline V lookup: CDR1 LNHDA, CDR2 SQIVND (reference sequence). Between the trimmed V and J ends, which lost 8 bases and 0 bases, there was a span of 11 bases. CDR3 protein: CASSQLSSGNTIYF. CDR3 nucleotides: TGTGCCAGTTCCCAACTGAGCTCTGGAAACACCATATATTTT.

This clonotype occurred many times. This chain connects TRBV6-1 to TRBJ2-3, with D perhaps TRBD1 (5 bases). The germline gives CDR1 MNHNS, CDR2 SASEGT. V was pared by 5 bases and J by 3 bases, with 18 bases between. The CDR3 covers 16 residues. Here the CDR3 reads CASSPLTQGRTDTQYF. CDR3 bases: TGTGCCAGCAGTCCCCTCACTCAGGGAAGGACAGATACGCAGTATTTT.

The V and J genes are TRBV6-5 and TRBJ1-1, with D hard to call. From germline, CDR1 is MNHEY and CDR2 SVGAGI. The V end was cut by 6 bases, the J end by 8 bases, with 10 bases between. The CDR3 is 11 residues long. DNA of the CDR3: TGTGCCAGCAGAGAAAGTGGAGAAGCTTTCTTT. Translation: CASRESGEAFF.

The V and J genes are TRBV3-1 and TRBJ2-7; no definite D call. Per germline, CDR1 LGHDT and CDR2 YNNKEL (reference sequence). The CDR3 extends over 13 amino acids. V lost 2 bases, J lost 3 bases, and 8 bases lay in between. CDR3 sequence: CASSQWNDYEQYF. The CDR3 DNA sequence: TGTGCCAGCAGCCAATGGAATGACTACGAGCAGTACTTC.

The genes are TRBV29-1 and TRBJ2-7; 9 positions match TRBD1. There are 14 residues in the CDR3. Germline V CDR1 and CDR2: SQVTM, ANQGSEA. V lost 4 bases and J lost 0; bases outside the gene matches: 4. CDR3 loop: CSVAGQGLSYEQYF. Written as DNA, the CDR3 is TGCAGCGTTGCGGGACAGGGCCTCTCCTACGAGCAGTACTTC.

This clonotype has only a few counts. The V gene is TRBV15, the J gene TRBJ2-2; 7 bases match TRBD2. Trimming removed 2 bases from V and 6 bases from J; junction bases left unmatched: 15. CDR3 length: 18 residues. Germline lookup yields CDR1 LNHNV and CDR2 YYDKDF (reference sequence). CDR3 sequence: CATSRPWGSGSGAGELFF. DNA of the CDR3: TGTGCCACCAGCAGACCCTGGGGTAGCGGGTCGGGAGCCGGGGAGCTGTTTTTT.

The chain combines TRBV5-5 with TRBJ2-3, with 9 bases lining up with TRBD2. The CDR3 is 16 residues long. Per germline, CDR1 SGHKS and CDR2 YYEKEE (reference sequence). V dropped 4 bases and J dropped 0; count of bases not matched to a gene: 6. CDR3 nucleotide sequence: TGTGCCAGCAGCACTCAAGCGGGGGGAAGCACAGATACGCAGTATTTT. It yields the protein CASSTQAGGSTDTQYF. Filled out from reference TRBV5-5 and TRBJ2-3, the complete variable domain reads DAGVTQSPTHLIKTRGQQVTLRCSPISGHKSVSWYQQVLGQGPQFIFQYYEKEERGRGNFPDRFSARQFPNYSSELNVNALLLGDSALYLCASSTQAGGSTDTQYFGPGTRLTVL.

The V gene is TRBV5-5, the J gene TRBJ2-5; D gene ambiguous. The CDR3 covers 13 residues. Germline CDR1 reads SGHKS; CDR2 reads YYEKEE (reference sequence). V was cut by 1 base and J by 4 bases, with 8 bases left in between. CDR3 nucleotides: TGTGCCAGCAGCTTGAGGGTGGGAGAGACCCAGTACTTC. Translation: CASSLRVGETQYF.

This clonotype was observed once. V is TRBV5-1 and J is TRBJ2-3; D is perhaps TRBD1 or TRBD2 (6 bases each). The CDR3 covers 17 residues. V was clipped by 6 bases and J by 0 bases, with 20 bases between them. Germline assignment: CDR1 SGHRS and CDR2 YFSETQ. CDR3 sequence reads: CASNRDGGPPSTDTQYF. Written as DNA, the CDR3 is TGCGCCAGCAACAGAGACGGGGGCCCTCCAAGCACAGATACGCAGTATTTT.

The chain uses TRBV20-1 and TRBJ2-7; no firm D call. The CDR3 has 14 residues. The germline V and J ends were trimmed by 3 bases and 4 bases, with 16 bases remaining between them. Germline-derived CDR1 and CDR2 are DFQATT and SNEGSKA (reference sequence). The CDR3 here is CSASVRSTGYEQYF. The CDR3 bases are TGCAGTGCTAGTGTCCGATCTACGGGTTACGAGCAGTACTTC.

This clonotype came up a few times. This rearrangement joins TRBV29-1 to TRBJ2-3; 10 bases agree with TRBD1. Germline CDR1 reads SQVTM; CDR2 reads ANQGSEA. With 1 base clipped from V and 10 bases from J, the junction kept 8 bases outside the gene matches. The CDR3 length is 14 residues. In DNA, the CDR3 is TGCAGCGTTGAAGTGCAACGCGGGACAGGGGCGCAGTATTTT. Translated, it gives CSVEVQRGTGAQYF.

The table lists this clonotype with a few counts. As DNA, the CDR3 is TGTGCCAGTAGTCAGACTAGCGGGAGGGCCGAGAAGTTCTTC. Its protein product is CASSQTSGRAEKFF. The V and J genes are TRBV19 and TRBJ2-1; 14 bases match TRBD2. CDR1 and CDR2 (germline): LNHDA, SQIVND (reference sequence). The CDR3 loop spans 14 amino acids. Losses at the gene ends were 5 bases for V and 14 bases for J; bases not matched to a gene: 8.

In this sample, this clonotype turned up many times. CDR3 DNA: TGTGCCAGCAGCTTGGGAGTGGTCAGGAACACCGGGGAGCTGTTTTTT. Its translation: CASSLGVVRNTGELFF. The chain employs TRBV5-5 and TRBJ2-2; D remains ambiguous. V was trimmed by 0 bases and J by 1 base, leaving 10 bases between them. This CDR3 spans 16 amino acids. Germline V gene sequence: CDR1 SGHKS, CDR2 YYEKEE (reference sequence).

This clonotype was counted only a few times. V usage is TRBV3-1 and J usage is TRBJ2-1; 7 bases are shared with TRBD1. Germline V gene lookup returns CDR1 LGHDT and CDR2 YNNKEL (reference sequence). This CDR3 has 15 amino acids. The V and J ends lost 2 bases and 2 bases, in that order; junction bases with no gene match: 3. Written as DNA, the CDR3 is TGTGCCAGCAGCCAACCTGGACAGGCCTACAATGAGCAGTTCTTC. Protein product: CASSQPGQAYNEQFF.

This clonotype was observed a handful of times. The chain joins TRBV5-1 to TRBJ2-6; unclear D gene. The ends were cut back, 2 bases at V and 0 bases at J, with 12 bases in the middle. This CDR3 has 17 amino acids. From germline, CDR1 is SGHRS and CDR2 YFSETQ. The CDR3 region is CASSFEHPDSGANVLTF. CDR3 nucleotide sequence: TGCGCCAGCAGCTTTGAACATCCCGACTCTGGGGCCAACGTCCTGACTTTC.